This T cell receptor (beta chain) comes out of a study of CD8+CD57+ T cells in acquired aplastic anemia. Study as a whole: Mean yield of DNA from sorted CD4+ and CD8+ cells was about 3.2 ug.

Germline CDR1 is SGHVS and CDR2 is FNYEAQ. CDR3 length: 17 amino acids. The TCR beta profiling, which covered VDJ combination and CDR3 sequence, was carried out using genomic DNA as the template. TCRdb fed the reads into MiXCR, producing one record per CDR3 protein. The sample includes about 170,000 distinct CDR3 sequences, roughly 48% seen only once; the top ten take about 1.2%. Individuals selected for sequencing had exhibited CD8+CD57+ cell expansion on flow cytometry. This clonotype was picked up a small number of times. Its specificity is unknown. A much larger clone sits a single nucleotide away, making a read error possible. Regarding the study as a whole: Patients and controls shared twenty-nine CD8+ CDR3 sequences, highly expressed in patients.

The receptor was isolated from a human donor with aplastic anemia. The chain links TRBV7-6 to TRBJ2-1; 7 bases line up with TRBD1. What was sequenced was sorted CD4+, CD8+, or CD8+CD57+ T cells (not recorded which) from PBMCs. Here the CDR3 reads CASSFGARQGAYNGQFF. CDR3 in DNA: TGTGCCAGCAGCTTTGGGGCCCGACAGGGAGCTTACAATGGGCAGTTCTTC.